The clone carrying this TCR beta chain was counted between two and nine times. Its antigen is still unknown. These data are taken from a study of cytomegalovirus exposure and HLA in healthy donors. Study background: There were approximately 80 million unique TCRs (from HLA-typed donors) in an early data release. Overall study findings and caveats: Prior analysis indicated that the majority of TCR beta V segments exhibited productivity approximately 90% or approximately 30% of the time. Cytomegalovirus-associated status was assigned to around 160 TCR beta chains.

Use of 60 Vbeta and 13 Jbeta primers characterized the PCR. Using immunoSEQ multiplex PCR, the repertoire was profiled, and TCRdb retains in-frame clones only, with some absent. The top ten clones hold approximately 2% of a sample with around 100,000 clones, roughly 74% of them seen once. The clonotype originates from a woman aged 40 to 50 in good health and CMV-seronegative. The sequencing sample was made of PBMCs.

In nucleotides, the CDR3 is TGCGCCAGCAGCCCTAGTGGTAATTCACCCCTCCACTTT. Its translation is CASSPSGNSPLHF. The chain recombines TRBV5-1 with TRBJ1-6, with D hard to call. Germline CDR1 is SGHRS and CDR2 is YFSETQ. CDR3 length equals 13 residues. V lost 4 bases to trimming and J lost 6 bases, with 8 bases between them.